This entry concerns a single TCR beta chain. Its antigen is currently unknown. As handled by the study authors: The detection floor for productive clonotype frequency was 2.59 x 10-5. Assay used: immunoSEQ multiplex PCR; TCRdb lists only in-frame clones, some missing. V and J calls and clone size are as listed in that table; D and trimming were resolved from the DNA. The sample shows 30,000 or so clones, roughly 80% of them seen only once. V gave up 4 bases and J gave up 4 bases, with 8 bases separating them. The CDR3 has 13 residues. Germline-derived CDR1 and CDR2 are LNHDA and SQIVND (reference sequence). This specimen belongs to a study of STAT5B mutations in CD4+ large granular lymphocyte leukemia. Whole-study results and caveats: Over 20% of private leukemic clonotypes occurred rarely in other patients' non-leukemic repertoires.

The sample taken for sequencing was CD4+ T cells from blood buffy coats. This chain connects TRBV19 to TRBJ2-1; perhaps TRBD2 as D (6 bases). The TCR sequence derives from a human donor in good health. CDR3 DNA sequence: TGTGCCAGTAGTAGACTAGTTTACAATGAGCAGTTCTTC. Protein sequence: CASSRLVYNEQFF.